The 9 T cell receptor beta chains presented below share a single source sample, sequenced in a study of T cells in Graves' hyperthyroidism and ophthalmopathy. Using RNA transcripts as the source, TCR beta CDR3 regions were amplified. HTBI primers drove first-round RT-PCR of the TCR CDR3. TCRdb fed the multiplex PCR reads into MiXCR, producing one record per CDR3 protein. The table shows fewer than 400,000 distinct CDR3 sequences, with roughly 14% occurring only once. Sequencing was carried out using blood. These receptors originate from a woman aged 18-29 years with Graves' hyperthyroidism that later progressed to Graves' ophthalmopathy.

This clonotype has a count of ten or more. The genes are TRBV6-1 and TRBJ2-3, with 8 bases matching TRBD2. The V and J ends lost 0 bases and 2 bases, in that order; junction bases with no gene match: 4. The V gene's germline CDR1 is MNHNS and CDR2 SASEGT. The CDR3 runs to 16 residues. In nucleotides, the CDR3 is TGTGCCAGCAGTGAAGCGAGTAGCGGGGCCACAGATACGCAGTATTTT. This gives the protein CASSEASSGATDTQYF.

In its sample, this clonotype was seen a few times. V is TRBV5-1 and J is TRBJ2-3, with 10 bases that match TRBD1. CDR1 is SGHRS, CDR2 YFSETQ, per germline. The CDR3 is 14 residues long. The ends lost 4 bases at V and 4 bases at J; junction bases unmatched: 3. CDR3 DNA: TGCGCCAGCAGCCCTGGGACAGGGGCAGATACGCAGTATTTT. It encodes CASSPGTGADTQYF.

This clonotype was counted ten times or more. The genes are TRBV3-1 and TRBJ1-2, with TRBD1 identical over 12 bases. The CDR3 extends over 16 amino acids. V shed 2 bases, J shed 6 bases, and the junction held 7 bases outside the gene matches. CDR1 is LGHDT and CDR2 is YNNKEL in the germline V gene (reference sequence). In DNA, the CDR3 is TGTGCCAGCAGCCAAAAACCGGGACAGGGGGCTAATGGCTACACCTTC. This encodes CASSQKPGQGANGYTF.

This sequence joins TRBV5-1 and TRBJ2-1, with D perhaps TRBD1 (6 bases). This CDR3 comprises 19 residues. V dropped 0 bases and J dropped 0 bases, with 19 bases sitting between them. Germline V gene data show CDR1 as SGHRS and CDR2 as YFSETQ. The CDR3 sequence: CASSLADPGQLGSYNEQFF. The CDR3 DNA is TGCGCCAGCAGCTTGGCGGACCCCGGACAGCTAGGCTCCTACAATGAGCAGTTCTTC.

This clonotype has a count of ten or more. The rearrangement links TRBV4-2 to TRBJ1-2; D may be TRBD1 (5 bases). The germline V and J ends were trimmed by 6 bases and 6 bases, with 14 bases remaining between them. From germline, CDR1 is LGHNA and CDR2 YNFKEQ. CDR3 length equals 13 residues. DNA for the CDR3: TGTGCCAGCAGAGTGGACACCCTGCATGGCTACACCTTC. Its translation is CASRVDTLHGYTF.

This clonotype showed up many times. This chain links TRBV28 with TRBJ1-4; D perhaps matches TRBD1 (5 bases). The CDR3 length is 13 residues. Looked up from germline, CDR1 is MDHEN and CDR2 is SYDVKM. Trimming pared 6 bases from V and 6 bases from J, leaving 11 bases between. The CDR3 DNA sequence: TGTGCCAGCAGGTCCAGGGTGGATGAAAAACTGTTTTTT. Its translation is CASRSRVDEKLFF.

The rearrangement links TRBV12-3 or TRBV12-4 to TRBJ2-2; TRBD2 agrees at 7 bases. The CDR3 loop spans 15 amino acids. Trimming removed 8 bases from V and 2 bases from J; junction bases left unmatched: 8. CDR3 nucleotides: TGTGCCAGCCTTTGGGGAGCGGGAAACACCGGGGAGCTGTTTTTT. Its translation: CASLWGAGNTGELFF.

This clonotype was picked up many times. The genes are TRBV5-1 and TRBJ1-1; unclear D gene. Trimming removed 0 bases from V and 4 bases from J, with 7 bases in between. From germline, CDR1 is SGHRS and CDR2 YFSETQ. This CDR3 has 13 residues. CDR3 nucleotide sequence: TGCGCCAGCAGCTTGGTATATAGCACTGAAGCTTTCTTT. This encodes CASSLVYSTEAFF.

Remarks on this clonotype: Compared with germline, one end of the junction differs, possibly owing to a read error. The V and J genes are TRBV7-2 and TRBJ1-4; D is undetermined. The CDR3 is made up of 18 amino acids. Germline values: CDR1 SGHTA, CDR2 FQGNSA. CDR3 nucleotide sequence: TGTGCCGGCAGCAAGCCCTCTTCCGCCACGGTCCACCATGAAAAACTGTTTTTT. It encodes CAGSKPSSATVHHEKLFF.